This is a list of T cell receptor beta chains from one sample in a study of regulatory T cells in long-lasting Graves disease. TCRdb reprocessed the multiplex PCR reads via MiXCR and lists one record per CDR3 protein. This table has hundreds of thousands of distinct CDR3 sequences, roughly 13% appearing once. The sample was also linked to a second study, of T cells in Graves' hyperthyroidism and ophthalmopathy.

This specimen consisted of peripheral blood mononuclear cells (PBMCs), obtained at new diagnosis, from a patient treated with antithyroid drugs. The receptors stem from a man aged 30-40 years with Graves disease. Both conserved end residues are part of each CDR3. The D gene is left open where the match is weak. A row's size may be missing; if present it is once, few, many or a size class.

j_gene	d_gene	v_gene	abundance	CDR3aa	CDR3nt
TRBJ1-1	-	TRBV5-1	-	CASSPDRDYAFF	TGCGCCAGCAGTCCTGACAGAGACTACGCTTTCTTT
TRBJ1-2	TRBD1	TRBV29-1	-	CSAGQGWDGYTF	TGCAGCGCGGGACAGGGGTGGGATGGCTACACCTTC
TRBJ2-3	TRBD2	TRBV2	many	CASSPGTSGGTDTQYF	TGTGCCAGCAGCCCCGGGACTAGCGGCGGCACAGATACGCAGTATTTT
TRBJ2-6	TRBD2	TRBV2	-	CASTSGRFSGANVLTF	TGTGCCAGCACTAGCGGGAGGTTCTCTGGGGCCAACGTCCTGACTTTC
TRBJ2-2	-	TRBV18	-	CASSPGTADTGELFF	TGTGCCAGCTCACCAGGGACGGCGGACACCGGGGAGCTGTTTTTT
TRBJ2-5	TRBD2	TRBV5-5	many	CASTPGASGREETQYF	TGTGCCAGCACCCCCGGGGCTAGCGGGAGGGAAGAGACCCAGTACTTC
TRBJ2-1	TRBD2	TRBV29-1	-	CSVGGGLAGRSEQFF	TGCAGCGTTGGCGGGGGACTAGCGGGACGGAGTGAGCAGTTCTTC
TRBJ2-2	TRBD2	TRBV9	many	CASSVAGGNTGELFF	TGTGCCAGCAGCGTAGCGGGAGGTAACACCGGGGAGCTGTTTTTT
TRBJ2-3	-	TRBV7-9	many	CASSLLGADTQYF	TGTGCCAGCAGCTTGTTAGGGGCAGATACGCAGTATTTT
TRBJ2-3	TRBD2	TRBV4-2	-	CASSLGSGRADTQYF	TGTGCCAGCAGCCTAGGCAGCGGGAGGGCAGATACGCAGTATTTT
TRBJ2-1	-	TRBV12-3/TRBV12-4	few	CASIEGGRAKNEQLF	TGTGCCAGCATCGAGGGGGGGAGGGCCAAGAATGAGCAGCTCTTC
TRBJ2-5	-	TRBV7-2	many	CASSLLAGKETQYF	TGTGCCAGCAGCTTACTTGCAGGGAAAGAGACCCAGTACTTC
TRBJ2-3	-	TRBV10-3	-	CAMASESTDTQYF	TGTGCCATGGCTAGCGAAAGCACAGATACGCAGTATTTT
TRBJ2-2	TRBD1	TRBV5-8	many	CASSLEGTGFYTGELFF	TGTGCCAGCAGCTTGGAAGGGACAGGGTTTTACACCGGGGAGCTGTTTTTT
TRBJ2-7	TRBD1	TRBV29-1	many	CSVERQGAGYEQYF	TGCAGCGTTGAGAGGCAGGGGGCGGGCTACGAGCAGTACTTC
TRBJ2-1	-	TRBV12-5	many	CASGSGVYNEQFF	TGTGCTAGTGGTTCCGGGGTATACAATGAGCAGTTCTTC